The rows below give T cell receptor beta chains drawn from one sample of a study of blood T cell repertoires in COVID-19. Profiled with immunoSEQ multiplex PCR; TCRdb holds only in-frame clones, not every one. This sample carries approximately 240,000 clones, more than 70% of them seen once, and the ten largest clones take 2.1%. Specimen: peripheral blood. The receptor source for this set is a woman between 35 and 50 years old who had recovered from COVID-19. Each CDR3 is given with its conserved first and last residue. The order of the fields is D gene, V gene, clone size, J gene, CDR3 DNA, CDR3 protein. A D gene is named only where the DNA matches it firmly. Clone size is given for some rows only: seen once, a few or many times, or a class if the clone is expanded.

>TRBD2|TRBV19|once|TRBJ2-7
TGTGCCAGTAGTATTCCTAGCGGGGTCTCCTACGAGCAGTACTTC
CASSIPSGVSYEQYF
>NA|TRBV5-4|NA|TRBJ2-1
TGTGCCAGCAGCGGGGGCGGGAGTAGCTCCTACAATGAGCAGTTCTTC
CASSGGGSSSYNEQFF
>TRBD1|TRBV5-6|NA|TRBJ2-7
TGTGCCAGCAGCTTGCCCTGGACAGGACGACGGGGCTACGAGCAGTACTTC
CASSLPWTGRRGYEQYF
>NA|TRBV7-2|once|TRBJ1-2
TGTGCCAGCAGCTTAGAGTCTACTAACTATGGCTACACCTTC
CASSLESTNYGYTF
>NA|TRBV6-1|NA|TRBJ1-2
TGTGCCAGCAGTGAGGCGACAGGCCTTCATACGAGATATGGCTACACCTTC
CASSEATGLHTRYGYTF
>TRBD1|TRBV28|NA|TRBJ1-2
TGTGCCAGCAGGACAGGGAATGACTATGGCTACACCTTC
CASRTGNDYGYTF
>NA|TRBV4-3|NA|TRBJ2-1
TGCGCCAGCAGCAAGGGACTCGACTACAATGAGCAGTTCTTC
CASSKGLDYNEQFF
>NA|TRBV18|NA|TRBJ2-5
TGTGCCAGCTCACCAAAGGGGTCTGGAGAGACCCAGTACTTC
CASSPKGSGETQYF
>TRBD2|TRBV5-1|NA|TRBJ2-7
TGCGCCAGCAGCTTGGGACCTGGGAGCGGGGCCTACGAGCAGTACTTC
CASSLGPGSGAYEQYF
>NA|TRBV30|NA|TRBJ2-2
TGTGCCTGGAAGGTCAGGTTGACCGGGGAGCTGTTTTTT
CAWKVRLTGELFF
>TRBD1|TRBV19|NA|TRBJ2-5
TGTGCCAGTAGTATGCTGGACAGGCGACAAGAGACCCAGTACTTC
CASSMLDRRQETQYF
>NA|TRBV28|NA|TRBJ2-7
TGTGCCAGCCGGGGAACCATCTCCTACGAGCAGTACTTC
CASRGTISYEQYF
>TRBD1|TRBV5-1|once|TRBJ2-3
TGCGCCAGCAGCACCGGGACAGGGGGACTGGGGACGGCGTCAGATACGCAGTATTTT
CASSTGTGGLGTASDTQYF
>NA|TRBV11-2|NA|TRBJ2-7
TGTGCCAGCAACAAGGGGGGGCTCGGGTCCTACGAGCAGTACTTC
CASNKGGLGSYEQYF
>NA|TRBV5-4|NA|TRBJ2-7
TGTGCCAGCAGCCCTAGAACGGGACTGTCCTACGAGCAGTACTTC
CASSPRTGLSYEQYF
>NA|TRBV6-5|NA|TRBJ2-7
TGTGCCAGCACCCGGGCCCAGGGCTACGAGCAGTACTTC
CASTRAQGYEQYF
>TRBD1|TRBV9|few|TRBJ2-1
TGTGCCAGCAGCGGCGGGGACAGGGACTACAATGAGCAGTTCTTC
CASSGGDRDYNEQFF
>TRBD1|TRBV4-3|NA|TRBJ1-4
TGCGCCAGCAGCCAAGATTTGGACAGGGGGCCGGCTAATGAAAAACTGTTTTTT
CASSQDLDRGPANEKLFF
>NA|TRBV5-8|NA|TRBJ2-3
TGTGCCAGCAGCTTGGTGGCGGGCCGAGATACGCAGTATTTT
CASSLVAGRDTQYF
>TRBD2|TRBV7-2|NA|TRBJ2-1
TGTGCCAGCAGCTACCGGACTAGCCTCTACAATGAGCAGTTCTTC
CASSYRTSLYNEQFF
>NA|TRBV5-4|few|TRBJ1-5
TGTGCCAGCAGCTTGGACAGGGCGAATCAGCCCCAGCATTTT
CASSLDRANQPQHF
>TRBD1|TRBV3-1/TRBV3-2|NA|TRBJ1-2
TGTGCCAGCAGCCAAGATCGACAGGGTGGTGGCTACACCTTC
CASSQDRQGGGYTF